Given below is one T cell receptor (beta chain) in context. Its antigen target is currently unknown. No base quality values were provided; no much bigger clone lies one nucleotide off. This entry is derived from a study of blood T cell repertoires in COVID-19 (dated by TCRdb to the early 2020s). Regarding the complete study: Samples covering the acute and convalescent phases of COVID-19 were provided by collaborators in the United States, Italy and Spain. Where available, HLA class I and class II types were taken from metadata supplied by the sample provider and were not determined by assay-based typing. The samples were drawn from two sources: the first 160 participants of the ongoing ImmuneRACE study, and fewer than 1,500 subjects contributed by 6 global collaborators. The prospective study material was composed of cDNA or gDNA derived from T cells, B-cell-depleted T cells, or PBMCs. The repertoires were made available in a free public database intended to serve as a resource for research on the immune response to SARS-CoV-2. The dataset comprised deeply sampled blood TCRbeta repertoires from subjects exposed to, actively infected with, or recovered from COVID-19. Sample metadata almost always included a de-identified subject ID, COVID-19 status, age in years and sex. Overall study results and their limits: The amount of clinical and demographic metadata varied by source and participant and was provided uncurated.

There are 14 amino acids in the CDR3, from cysteine to phenylalanine inclusive. Only the CDR3 part of the read is kept: 42 bases, read in frame from the first base. The V and J ends are trimmed by 6 bases and 3 bases, leaving 12 bases between them. CDR1 MNHEY and CDR2 SMNVEV were looked up in the germline V gene (reference sequence). TCRbeta CDR3 regions were amplified from genomic DNA using the immunoSEQ Assay, a bias-controlled multiplex PCR. Under the source paper's analysis protocol: The number of nucleated cells in each sample was estimated from the amplification of reference gene primers within the assay. To quantify the absolute abundance of each unique TCRbeta CDR3 rearrangement, sequence reads were collapsed and filtered. For each sample, productive Simpson clonality was calculated as the square root of Simpson's diversity index over productive rearrangements. In its TCRdb copy, this immuneACCESS table keeps in-frame sequences only and misses some clones. Where compared with another copy, unresolved V genes explain less than half of these, and the others have no known cause. The V and J calls and clone size are taken from that table; D and trimming were inferred from the DNA. Across this sample there are 410,000 or so clones, with roughly 85% seen only once. The top ten clonotypes cover more than 1.4% of the sample.

Whole blood was collected in K2EDTA tubes by collaborating institutions according to the institutions' own protocols. For TCRbeta analysis, collaborators shipped samples as frozen whole blood, isolated PBMCs, or DNA extracted from either of those sample types. This receptor was obtained from a woman aged 30 to 39 with active or convalescent COVID-19. This chain joins TRBV27 to TRBJ2-1; TRBD2 could be the D gene, as 6 bases match. Sequenced material: peripheral blood. This receptor carries the CDR3 CASRDAGFYNEQFF. The DNA is as follows: TGTGCCAGCAGGGACGCGGGGTTCTACAATGAGCAGTTCTTC.